These T cell receptor beta chains were read from a single sample in a study of T cell responses to AZD1222 COVID-19 vaccine. Clones were read by immunoSEQ multiplex PCR, and TCRdb kept only the in-frame ones, dropping some. The sample has some 130,000 clones; approximately 88% are singletons. This specimen was peripheral blood, taken on day 0 of AZD1222 vaccination. The receptors stem from an adult in good health. Both conserved end residues are trimmed from each CDR3. A D gene is named only where the DNA matches it firmly.

TRBD1	TRBJ1-2	TRBV15	ATSRDRPGGQGYT
.	TRBJ2-7	TRBV7-8	ASSLVGLIHEQY
TRBD2	TRBJ2-2	TRBV7-2	ASSLLASGRGDTGELF
TRBD2	TRBJ2-2	TRBV6-5	ASRGLADTGELF
TRBD1	TRBJ1-6	TRBV28	ASLRGTGASPLH
TRBD2	TRBJ2-3	TRBV6-5	ASSFGTSGTDTQY
TRBD1	TRBJ1-6	TRBV11-2	ASSLTPTGNNSPLH
TRBD1	TRBJ2-1	TRBV18	ASLGSAGRQGNNEQF
TRBD2	TRBJ2-5	TRBV2	ASSGGLAGEGGETQY
TRBD1	TRBJ1-2	TRBV10-3	AIKDRTSTYNYGYT
.	TRBJ1-4	TRBV19	ASSIRHGGGEKLF
TRBD2	TRBJ2-7	TRBV27	ASSLNLAGDYEQY
TRBD2	TRBJ2-1	TRBV7-8	ASSGSGKAGEQF
.	TRBJ1-2	TRBV6-5	ASSYSRPPVGYGYT
.	TRBJ2-3	TRBV5-1	ASSFTGVFTDTQY
TRBD1	TRBJ2-6	TRBV19	ASSSGGSGANVLT
.	TRBJ2-1	TRBV3-1/TRBV3-2	ASSQFGGNEQF
.	TRBJ2-2	TRBV5-1	ASSSRTSRGTGELF
.	TRBJ2-7	TRBV28	ASGAGNSYEQY
TRBD2	TRBJ2-7	TRBV5-4	ASRLAGGSSYEQY
TRBD1	TRBJ2-6	TRBV6-5	ASSTGVGANVLT
TRBD2	TRBJ2-7	TRBV7-2	ASSPRTSSYEQY
.	TRBJ2-3	TRBV7-6	ASSLLAGSSTDTQY
TRBD1	TRBJ2-7	TRBV19	ASSSPGQGVYEQY
TRBD1	TRBJ1-6	TRBV7-2	ASSLEGQGILRNSPLH
TRBD2	TRBJ2-5	TRBV24-1	ATSESGVWETQY